Listed here is a single T cell receptor beta chain. Its target is unknown. This specimen belongs to a study of T cells in Graves' hyperthyroidism and ophthalmopathy. Germline lookup yields CDR1 SGDLS and CDR2 YYNGEE. The V and J ends lost 4 bases and 3 bases respectively, with 25 bases between them. CDR3 length: 18 residues. Amplified TCR beta CDR3 regions came from RNA transcripts. An initial round of RT-PCR targeting the TCR CDR3 relied on the HTBI primer set. TCRdb reprocessed the multiplex PCR reads with MiXCR, giving one entry per CDR3 protein. This sample yields almost 600,000 distinct CDR3 sequences, of which roughly 50% are seen a single time; about 7.8% belongs to the top ten. Study conclusions and caveats: Blood also showed most of the thyroid clonotypes that were expanded above 0.001.

The V gene is TRBV9, the J gene TRBJ1-1; D gene uncertain. This TCR came from a woman younger than 30 with Graves' hyperthyroidism. Sequencing input: peripheral blood or thyroid tissue (not recorded which). The CDR3 here is CASSPHSPDRSEYTEAFF. CDR3 nucleotides: TGTGCCAGCAGCCCGCACTCCCCGGACCGCTCGGAGTACACTGAAGCTTTCTTT.